This is a list of T cell receptor beta chains from one sample in a study of cytomegalovirus exposure and HLA in healthy donors. This table comes from immunoSEQ multiplex PCR, and its TCRdb copy is limited to in-frame clones, with some not included. This sample carries 110,000 or so clones, around 80% of them seen once, and the ten largest clones take roughly 2.7%. The sequenced material came from PBMCs. Every receptor here comes from a female donor in good health and CMV-seronegative. Each CDR3 is given with its conserved first and last residue. D genes are given only for firm matches. Only some rows state a clone size, as once, few, many or a class for expanded clones.

-,TRBV7-9,TRBJ2-5,TRBD2,CSSSLIVTSGPETQYF,TGTTCCAGCAGCTTAATCGTGACTAGCGGACCGGAGACCCAGTACTTC
once,TRBV5-1,TRBJ2-5,-,CASSLSRGETQYF,TGCGCCAGCAGCTTGTCTAGGGGTGAGACCCAGTACTTC
-,TRBV5-4,TRBJ1-2,-,CASSIISGTANYGYTF,TGTGCCAGCAGCATCATCTCGGGAACAGCTAACTATGGCTACACCTTC
-,TRBV11-3,TRBJ2-5,-,CASSLERLVGGQQETQYF,TGTGCCAGCAGCTTAGAGAGGTTGGTGGGGGGACAGCAAGAGACCCAGTACTTC
-,TRBV5-1,TRBJ1-3,-,CASSERGVSGNTIYF,TGCGCCAGCAGCGAAAGGGGCGTCTCTGGAAACACCATATATTTT
-,TRBV27,TRBJ1-3,-,CASSPDRSSGNTIYF,TGTGCCAGCAGTCCCGACAGGAGCTCTGGAAACACCATATATTTT
-,TRBV7-2,TRBJ2-3,TRBD2,CASTHQRGVADTQYF,TGTGCCAGCACACACCAGCGGGGGGTTGCAGATACGCAGTATTTT
-,TRBV6-5,TRBJ2-1,TRBD2,CASSYGGTNNEQFF,TGTGCCAGCAGTTACGGCGGGACTAACAATGAGCAGTTCTTC
-,TRBV7-2,TRBJ1-2,-,CASSLTGYGYTF,TGTGCCAGCAGCTTAACAGGGTATGGCTACACCTTC
-,TRBV19,TRBJ2-5,-,CASSITPLLGGQETQYF,TGTGCCAGTAGTATAACACCCCTCTTGGGAGGCCAAGAGACCCAGTACTTC
-,TRBV4-3,TRBJ2-5,TRBD2,CASSQGDGGGVETQYF,TGCGCCAGCAGCCAAGGGGACGGCGGGGGGGTAGAGACCCAGTACTTC
-,TRBV6-1,TRBJ2-5,-,CASSARGGGWETQYF,TGTGCCAGCAGTGCCCGTGGGGGGGGCTGGGAGACCCAGTACTTC
once,TRBV30,TRBJ1-5,-,CAWSGGDQPQHF,TGTGCCTGGAGTGGCGGTGATCAGCCCCAGCATTTT
once,TRBV30,TRBJ2-5,TRBD2,CAWSTLAGAYRVETQYF,TGTGCCTGGAGTACGCTAGCGGGGGCCTACCGGGTAGAGACCCAGTACTTC
-,TRBV7-9,TRBJ2-7,TRBD1,CASSFTGVPAYEQYF,TGTGCCAGCAGTTTTACAGGGGTTCCGGCCTACGAGCAGTACTTC
few,TRBV6-5,TRBJ1-6,-,CTSSRQLNTSPLHF,TGTACCAGCAGCCGACAGCTAAATACTTCACCCCTCCACTTT
-,TRBV11-2,TRBJ2-5,-,CASSSYRGQETQYF,TGTGCCAGCAGCTCCTATCGCGGCCAAGAGACCCAGTACTTC
-,TRBV27,TRBJ2-5,-,CASSGAGQFGTQYF,TGTGCCAGCAGTGGGGCAGGGCAGTTTGGGACCCAGTACTTC
-,TRBV7-2,TRBJ2-3,TRBD2,CASSAAGGRDTQYF,TGTGCCAGCAGCGCAGCGGGGGGGCGAGATACGCAGTATTTT
-,TRBV18,TRBJ2-2,-,CASSPRDTGELFF,TGTGCCAGCTCACCACGCGACACCGGGGAGCTGTTTTTT
-,TRBV19,TRBJ2-6,-,CASSRGLGGANVLTF,TGTGCCAGTAGTAGGGGGCTAGGTGGGGCCAACGTCCTGACTTTC
-,TRBV5-4,TRBJ1-3,-,CASSSTPGNTIYF,TGTGCCAGCAGCTCTACCCCTGGAAACACCATATATTTT
-,TRBV7-3,TRBJ1-3,-,CASSLSGTPGNTIYF,TGTGCCAGCAGCTTAAGTGGGACACCTGGAAACACCATATATTTT
-,TRBV18,TRBJ2-7,-,CASSPQAGPLSYEQYF,TGTGCCAGCTCACCACAGGCAGGGCCTCTCTCCTACGAGCAGTACTTC
-,TRBV6-5,TRBJ1-2,TRBD1,CASRPLDRVPGYTF,TGTGCCAGCAGACCCCTAGACAGGGTTCCTGGCTACACCTTC
few,TRBV10-3,TRBJ2-7,-,CAIRRGSTYEQYF,TGTGCCATTCGAAGGGGCAGTACCTACGAGCAGTACTTC
-,TRBV6-1,TRBJ1-1,-,CASTAGLGEAFF,TGTGCCAGCACCGCAGGGCTGGGTGAAGCTTTCTTT
-,TRBV6-1,TRBJ2-2,TRBD1,CASSSGDSVTGELFF,TGTGCCAGCAGTTCCGGGGACAGCGTCACCGGGGAGCTGTTTTTT
once,TRBV18,TRBJ2-2,-,CASSPLGGAGDGTGELFF,TGTGCCAGCTCACCACTTGGGGGGGCCGGCGATGGCACCGGGGAGCTGTTTTTT
-,TRBV29-1,TRBJ2-7,-,CSVVREGPGADEQYF,TGCAGCGTTGTCCGAGAGGGACCGGGAGCCGACGAGCAGTACTTC
-,TRBV5-1,TRBJ2-7,-,CASSLPMSDSRNEQYF,TGCGCCAGCAGCTTGCCGATGTCGGACTCGCGTAATGAGCAGTACTTC
once,TRBV5-1,TRBJ2-5,TRBD1,CASSLPVMRQGIQETQYF,TGCGCCAGCAGCTTGCCCGTAATGAGACAGGGTATTCAGGAGACCCAGTACTTC
few,TRBV13,TRBJ1-1,-,CASRARGGPRTEAFF,TGTGCCAGCAGGGCCCGCGGGGGGCCTCGGACTGAAGCTTTCTTT
-,TRBV27,TRBJ1-3,TRBD1,CASSLDRGGGNTIYF,TGTGCCAGCAGCTTGGACAGGGGGGGCGGAAACACCATATATTTT
-,TRBV12-5,TRBJ2-2,-,CASGSPQGIPYTGELFF,TGTGCTAGTGGTTCCCCGCAGGGGATACCCTACACCGGGGAGCTGTTTTTT
-,TRBV19,TRBJ2-1,-,CASSQYREGALLDSYNEQFF,TGTGCCAGTAGTCAGTACAGGGAAGGTGCCCTATTGGACTCCTACAATGAGCAGTTCTTC
-,TRBV6-1,TRBJ1-2,-,CASSEARGPNYGYTF,TGTGCCAGCAGTGAAGCTAGAGGGCCTAACTATGGCTACACCTTC
-,TRBV5-1,TRBJ1-1,-,CASMSPEVGKLNTEAFF,TGCGCCAGCATGTCCCCAGAGGTTGGTAAATTGAACACTGAAGCTTTCTTT
-,TRBV5-5,TRBJ1-6,-,CASDRTAQPHNSPLHF,TGTGCCAGCGATCGGACAGCTCAGCCCCATAATTCACCCCTCCACTTT
-,TRBV27,TRBJ2-1,-,CASSLSLDSEQFF,TGTGCCAGCAGTTTATCACTAGATAGTGAGCAGTTCTTC
-,TRBV19,TRBJ2-7,-,CASSNPGEGLYEQYF,TGTGCCAGTAGTAACCCAGGGGAGGGCCTCTACGAGCAGTACTTC
once,TRBV5-1,TRBJ2-1,TRBD2,CASSWTSGENNEQFF,TGCGCCAGCAGTTGGACTAGCGGGGAGAACAATGAGCAGTTCTTC
-,TRBV2,TRBJ2-1,-,CASSDWDNQSGNEQFF,TGTGCCAGCAGTGATTGGGACAACCAATCGGGCAATGAGCAGTTCTTC
-,TRBV7-6,TRBJ1-6,-,CASSLEANSPLHF,TGTGCCAGCAGCTTAGAAGCTAATTCACCCCTCCACTTT
few,TRBV2,TRBJ1-5,TRBD1,CASRADRALSNQPQHF,TGTGCCAGCAGGGCGGACAGGGCCTTAAGCAATCAGCCCCAGCATTTT
-,TRBV2,TRBJ1-3,-,CASIGGISGNTIYF,TGTGCCAGCATCGGGGGTATCTCTGGAAACACCATATATTTT
-,TRBV30,TRBJ1-2,TRBD1,CAWGDRGLYGYTF,TGTGCCTGGGGGGACAGGGGCCTCTATGGCTACACCTTC